Many counts were recorded for the clone carrying this TCR beta chain. Its antigen remains unidentified. This sample was included in a study of T cells in Graves' hyperthyroidism and ophthalmopathy. Across the whole study: Peripheral blood samples were taken at initial diagnosis, prior to any treatment.

Researchers took RNA transcripts and amplified the TCR beta CDR3 regions from them. RT-PCR in the first round (using the HTBI primer set) targeted the TCR CDR3. TCRdb ran MiXCR on the multiplex PCR reads and lists one entry per CDR3 protein. Of under 350,000 distinct CDR3 sequences in the sample, roughly 18% were seen once. When ophthalmopathy did not progress within 18 months, Graves' hyperthyroidism was considered stable. 10 ml of fresh peripheral blood supplied the PBMCs. Study findings and constraints: Blood also held most thyroid clonotypes expanded beyond 0.001.

This CDR3 has 15 residues. V dropped 6 bases and J dropped 5 bases, with 17 bases sitting between them. The germline V gene has CDR1 MDHEN and CDR2 SYDVKM. Sequencing used blood. The J gene is TRBJ2-1, the V gene TRBV28; D might be TRBD1 (6 bases). The sequence was collected from a woman aged 45 to 65 with Graves' hyperthyroidism. The DNA for the CDR3 is TGTGCCAGCAGATCCCAGGGGCTAGTTGACAATGAGCAGTTCTTC. Its protein product is CASRSQGLVDNEQFF.